This T cell receptor beta chain was identified in a study of cytomegalovirus exposure and HLA in healthy donors. On the study more broadly: Early released data comprised about 85 million unique TCRs from HLA-typed donors.

To note about this clone: Its antigen remains unidentified.

PCR employed 60 Vbeta and 13 Jbeta primers. Sequencing was performed with immunoSEQ multiplex PCR; in TCRdb, only in-frame clones are kept and a portion is missing. The sample includes under 250,000 clones, about 80% of them seen just once. Broader study findings: Excluded: some indistinguishable V segments such as TRBV6-2 and TRBV6-3.

Germline V gene sequence: CDR1 GTSNPN, CDR2 SVGIG (reference sequence). Trimming pared 0 bases from V and 5 bases from J, leaving 10 bases between. The CDR3 is 13 residues long. The chain employs TRBV30 and TRBJ2-5, with D possibly matching TRBD2 (6 bases). The material sequenced was PBMCs. The TCR sequence derives from a man aged 25-45 years in good health and CMV-seronegative. The CDR3 DNA sequence: TGTGCCTGGAGTGTGACTAGTTCGGAGACCCAGTACTTC. This sequence encodes CAWSVTSSETQYF.